Presented here are 13 T cell receptor beta chains from one specimen sequenced in a study of blood T cell repertoires in COVID-19. The table came from immunoSEQ multiplex PCR; TCRdb's copy has only in-frame clones and leaves some out. Among 110,000 to 150,000 clones, around 86% were seen once, and the ten largest hold under 4.5%. The sample consisted of PBMCs or T cells enriched from blood (not recorded which). The origin of the receptors is a man between 50 and 59 years old who had recovered from COVID-19.

This sequence joins TRBV9 and TRBJ2-1, with 7 bases matching TRBD2. The germline V gene encodes CDR1 SGDLS and CDR2 YYNGEE. J gave up 1 base and V 2 bases, and 6 bases lay outside the gene matches. CDR3 size: 16 residues. The CDR3 DNA reads TGTGCCAGCAGCGTGCGGCGGGAGAGTTCCTACAATGAGCAGTTCTTC. As protein: CASSVRRESSYNEQFF.

The chain employs TRBV4-1 and TRBJ2-7; D not resolved. The CDR3 length is 16 residues. Germline-derived CDR1 and CDR2 are MGHRA and YSYEKL. V was cut by 0 bases and J by 7 bases, with 19 bases left in between. The CDR3 loop is CASSQDHTGLAGEQYF. The CDR3 DNA reads TGCGCCAGCAGCCAAGATCATACCGGGTTAGCTGGAGAGCAGTACTTC.

This sequence joins TRBV4-1 and TRBJ1-5; the D is unclear. V gave up 2 bases and J gave up 8 bases, with 10 bases separating them. The CDR3 spans 13 residues. Germline V CDR1 and CDR2: MGHRA, YSYEKL. CDR3 region: CASSQPAGEPQHF. CDR3 nucleotide sequence: TGCGCCAGCAGCCAACCGGCCGGAGAGCCCCAGCATTTT.

This clone has a handful of counts. The chain has TRBV30 and TRBJ1-3; no clear D gene. V was pared by 2 bases and J by 0 bases, with 14 bases between. The CDR3 has 16 amino acids. Germline lookup yields CDR1 GTSNPN and CDR2 SVGIG (reference sequence). CDR3 loop: CAWSRIDTFSGNTIYF. DNA for the CDR3: TGTGCCTGGAGTAGAATCGACACGTTCTCTGGAAACACCATATATTTT.

The chain employs TRBV28 and TRBJ2-2; D may be TRBD2 (6 bases). Trimming took off 2 bases at V and 1 base at J, with 11 bases between the two ends. Germline V lookup: CDR1 MDHEN, CDR2 SYDVKM. The CDR3 spans 16 residues. CDR3 region: CASSLGAGWNTGELFF. CDR3 sequence (DNA): TGTGCCAGCAGTTTAGGGGCGGGGTGGAACACCGGGGAGCTGTTTTTT.

Of note for this clone: Different DNA sequences within this sample yield the same CDR3. This chain links TRBV5-1 with TRBJ1-3, with 7 bases that match TRBD1. Germline values: CDR1 SGHRS, CDR2 YFSETQ. This CDR3 contains 14 residues. V shed 4 bases, J shed 4 bases, and the junction held 5 bases outside the gene matches. Here the CDR3 reads CASSPGTAGNTIYF. As DNA, the CDR3 is TGCGCCAGCAGCCCAGGGACAGCCGGAAACACCATATATTTT. The entire variable domain, with the rest obtained from reference TRBV5-1 and TRBJ1-3, is as follows: KAGVTQTPRYLIKTRGQQVTLSCSPISGHRSVSWYQQTPGQGLQFLFEYFSETQRNKGNFPGRFSGRQFSNSRSEMNVSTLELGDSALYLCASSPGTAGNTIYFGEGSWLTVV.

The V and J genes are TRBV5-1 and TRBJ2-2; tentative D call: TRBD1 (6 bases). Between the trimmed V and J ends, which lost 2 bases and 0 bases, there was a span of 8 bases. Looked up from germline, CDR1 is SGHRS and CDR2 is YFSETQ. The CDR3 has 15 residues. Here the CDR3 reads CASSFNRANTGELFF. The CDR3 DNA is TGCGCCAGCAGCTTTAACAGGGCGAACACCGGGGAGCTGTTTTTT.

The chain carries TRBV9 and TRBJ1-1; D perhaps matches TRBD1 (5 bases). The CDR3 contains 16 residues. CDR1 and CDR2 (germline): SGDLS, YYNGEE. Trimming took off 4 bases at V and 6 bases at J, with 22 bases between the two ends. The CDR3 here is CASSPLSFGGMAEAFF. In DNA form, the CDR3 reads TGTGCCAGCAGCCCCCTTTCGTTCGGGGGGATGGCTGAAGCTTTCTTT. Based on the CDR3 plus reference TRBV9 and TRBJ1-1, the full variable domain is DSGVTQTPKHLITATGQRVTLRCSPRSGDLSVYWYQQSLDQGLQFLIQYYNGEERAKGNILERFSAQQFPDLHSELNLSSLELGDSALYFCASSPLSFGGMAEAFFGQGTRLTVV.

This rearrangement joins TRBV18 to TRBJ2-1, with D perhaps matching TRBD1 (6 bases). This CDR3 comprises 15 residues. Per the germline V gene, CDR1 is KGHSH and CDR2 is LQKENI. Trimming stripped 2 bases from V and 5 bases from J, with 13 bases between. CDR3 loop: CASSPLQGRNNEQFF. CDR3 coding DNA: TGTGCCAGCTCACCATTACAGGGCCGGAACAATGAGCAGTTCTTC.

The J gene is TRBJ2-1, the V gene TRBV18, with TRBD1 matching 7 bases. With 6 bases clipped from V and 7 bases from J, the junction kept 9 bases outside the gene matches. The CDR3 consists of 14 residues. The germline V gene has CDR1 KGHSH and CDR2 LQKENI. The CDR3 here is CASSRDRAVNEQFF. CDR3 nucleotide sequence: TGTGCCAGCTCTCGTGACAGGGCGGTGAATGAGCAGTTCTTC.

This clone has a single count. This chain connects TRBV18 to TRBJ2-7; the match to TRBD2 covers 9 bases. After removal of 3 bases from V and 0 bases from J, the junction contained 3 bases not matched to a gene. Germline V gives CDR1 KGHSH, CDR2 LQKENI. The CDR3 loop spans 15 amino acids. The CDR3 here is CASSPSTSGSYEQYF. The CDR3 DNA is TGTGCCAGCTCACCCTCGACTAGCGGCTCCTACGAGCAGTACTTC.

This clone is a singleton in its sample. The chain combines TRBV5-1 with TRBJ1-1, with D unresolved. From germline, CDR1 is SGHRS and CDR2 YFSETQ. The CDR3 is made up of 14 amino acids. The ends were cut back, 4 bases at V and 4 bases at J, with 14 bases in the middle. The CDR3 nucleotides read TGCGCCAGCAGCGAATTCCCAGCGGGCACTGAAGCTTTCTTT. As protein: CASSEFPAGTEAFF.

In its sample, this clone was seen once. The rearrangement joins TRBV7-2 to TRBJ1-6; tentatively, D is TRBD1 (6 bases). This CDR3 region has 15 residues. Trimming took 3 bases from V and 9 from J, leaving 15 bases between them. Germline CDR1 is SGHTA and CDR2 is FQGNSA. This chain's CDR3 is CASSFLNRAGSPLHF. The CDR3, as DNA: TGTGCCAGCAGCTTTTTAAACAGGGCGGGTTCACCCCTCCACTTT. Drawing the rest from reference TRBV7-2 and TRBJ1-6, the complete variable domain is GAGVSQSPSNKVTEKGKDVELRCDPISGHTALYWYRQSLGQGLEFLIYFQGNSAPDKSGLPSDRFSAERTGGSVSTLTIQRTQQEDSAVYLCASSFLNRAGSPLHFGNGTRLTVT.